Each of the 5 T cell receptor beta chains below was sequenced from the same sample in a study of cytomegalovirus exposure and HLA in healthy donors. Generated by immunoSEQ multiplex PCR, the TCRdb table keeps only in-frame clones and is missing some. The data hold 99,000 or so clones, with approximately 90% observed a single time. Material: PBMCs. The receptors stem from a woman aged 18-29 years in good health and CMV-seropositive.

The rearrangement joins TRBV9 to TRBJ2-2; D gene unclear. The CDR3 has 16 amino acids. V was pared by 3 bases and J by 1 base, with 13 bases between. Looked up from germline, CDR1 is SGDLS and CDR2 is YYNGEE. This chain's CDR3 is CASSERRGRNTGELFF. As DNA, the CDR3 is TGTGCCAGCAGCGAAAGACGAGGAAGGAACACCGGGGAGCTGTTTTTT.

The chain couples TRBV5-4 to TRBJ2-7, with TRBD2 matching 8 bases. J gave up 4 bases and V 4 bases, and 10 bases lay outside the gene matches. Germline CDR1 and CDR2: SGHNT and YYREEE (reference sequence). The CDR3 is 15 amino acids. CDR3 sequence (DNA): TGTGCCAGCAGCCACCTGGTAGCGGGAAGGTACGAGCAGTACTTC. Residues: CASSHLVAGRYEQYF.

The chain uses TRBV7-3 and TRBJ2-1; D is unresolved. This CDR3 comprises 15 residues. CDR1 is SGHTA and CDR2 is FQGTGA in the germline V gene. V dropped 5 bases and J dropped 7 bases, with 18 bases sitting between them. For the CDR3, the DNA is TGTGCCAGCAGCCAGGCGTTAGGTTTTGATAATGAGCAGTTCTTC. Translation gives CASSQALGFDNEQFF.

The chain combines TRBV4-1 with TRBJ1-1; 9 bases line up with TRBD1. Trimming removed 3 bases from V and 3 bases from J; junction bases left unmatched: 11. The CDR3 consists of 17 residues. Germline V lookup: CDR1 MGHRA, CDR2 YSYEKL. CDR3 in DNA: TGCGCCAGCAGCCATGGGGACAGGGCGGGGTGGTACACTGAAGCTTTCTTT. It yields the protein CASSHGDRAGWYTEAFF.

The chain links TRBV7-9 to TRBJ1-1, with D unclear. Trimming left V 5 bases short and J 1 base short, with 14 bases between. The germline gives CDR1 SEHNR, CDR2 FQNEAQ (reference sequence). CDR3 length: 15 amino acids. The CDR3 sequence: CASSPKLNGNTEAFF. The CDR3 bases are TGTGCCAGCAGCCCAAAATTGAACGGGAACACTGAAGCTTTCTTT.